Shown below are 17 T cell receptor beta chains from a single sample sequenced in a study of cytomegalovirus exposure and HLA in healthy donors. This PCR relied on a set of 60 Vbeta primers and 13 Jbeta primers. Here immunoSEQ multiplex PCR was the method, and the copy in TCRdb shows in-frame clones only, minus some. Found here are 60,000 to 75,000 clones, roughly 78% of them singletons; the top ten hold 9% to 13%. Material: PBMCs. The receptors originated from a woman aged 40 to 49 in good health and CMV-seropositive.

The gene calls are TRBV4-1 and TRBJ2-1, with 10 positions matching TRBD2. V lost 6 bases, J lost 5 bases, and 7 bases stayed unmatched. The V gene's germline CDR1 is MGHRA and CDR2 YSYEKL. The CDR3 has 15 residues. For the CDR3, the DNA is TGCGCCAGCAGAATGGGGCTAGCGGGAGACAATGAGCAGTTCTTC. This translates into CASRMGLAGDNEQFF.

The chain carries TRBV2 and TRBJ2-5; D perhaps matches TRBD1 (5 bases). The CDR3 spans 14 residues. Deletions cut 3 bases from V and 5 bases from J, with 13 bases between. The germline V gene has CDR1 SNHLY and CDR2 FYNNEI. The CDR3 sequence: CASSDTQGGETQYF. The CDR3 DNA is TGTGCCAGCAGTGATACCCAGGGTGGGGAGACCCAGTACTTC.

CDR3 sequence (DNA): TGTGCCATCAGTGAGACGGCGGGGGGCAGGGAGCAGTACTTC. This encodes CAISETAGGREQYF. The V and J genes are TRBV10-3 and TRBJ2-7; 8 bases agree with TRBD2. The ends lost 2 bases at V and 7 bases at J; junction bases unmatched: 7. CDR3 length: 14 amino acids. Germline CDR1 ENHRY, CDR2 SYGVKD.

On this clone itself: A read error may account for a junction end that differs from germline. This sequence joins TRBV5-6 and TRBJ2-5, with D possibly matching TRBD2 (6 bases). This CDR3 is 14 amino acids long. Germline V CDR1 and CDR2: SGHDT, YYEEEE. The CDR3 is CASSVRDWGVRANF. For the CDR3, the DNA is TGTGCCAGCAGCGTCCGGGACTGGGGGGTTCGGGCGAACTTC.

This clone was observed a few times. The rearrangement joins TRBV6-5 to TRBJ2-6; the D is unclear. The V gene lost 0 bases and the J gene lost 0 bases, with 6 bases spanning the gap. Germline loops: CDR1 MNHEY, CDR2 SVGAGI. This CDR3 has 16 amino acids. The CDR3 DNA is TGTGCCAGCAGTTACTCCCCTTTCTCTGGGGCCAACGTCCTGACTTTC. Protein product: CASSYSPFSGANVLTF.

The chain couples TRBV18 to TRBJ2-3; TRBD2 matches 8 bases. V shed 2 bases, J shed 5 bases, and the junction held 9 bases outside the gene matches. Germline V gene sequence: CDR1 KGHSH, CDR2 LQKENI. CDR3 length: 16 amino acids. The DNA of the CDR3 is TGTGCCAGCTCACCAAGCTCGGGCGCGGGGGGAGATACGCAGTATTTT. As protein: CASSPSSGAGGDTQYF.

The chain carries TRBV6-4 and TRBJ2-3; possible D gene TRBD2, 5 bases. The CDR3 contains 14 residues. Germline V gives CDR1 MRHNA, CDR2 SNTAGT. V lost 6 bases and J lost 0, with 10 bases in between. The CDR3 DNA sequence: TGTGCCAGCAGCCCCCGGACTAGCACAGATACGCAGTATTTT. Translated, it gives CASSPRTSTDTQYF.

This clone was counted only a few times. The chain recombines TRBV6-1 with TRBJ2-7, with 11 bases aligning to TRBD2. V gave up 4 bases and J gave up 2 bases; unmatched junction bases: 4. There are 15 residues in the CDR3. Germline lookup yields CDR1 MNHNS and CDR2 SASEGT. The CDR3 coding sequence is TGTGCCAGCAGTGTCCAGACTAGCGGGGCCTACGAGCAGTACTTC. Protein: CASSVQTSGAYEQYF.

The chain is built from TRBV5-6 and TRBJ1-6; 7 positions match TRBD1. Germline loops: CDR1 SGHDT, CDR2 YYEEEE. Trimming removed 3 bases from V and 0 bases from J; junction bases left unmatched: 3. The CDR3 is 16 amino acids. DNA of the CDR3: TGTGCCAGCAGCTACAGGGGCAGCTCCTATAATTCACCCCTCCACTTT. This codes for CASSYRGSSYNSPLHF.

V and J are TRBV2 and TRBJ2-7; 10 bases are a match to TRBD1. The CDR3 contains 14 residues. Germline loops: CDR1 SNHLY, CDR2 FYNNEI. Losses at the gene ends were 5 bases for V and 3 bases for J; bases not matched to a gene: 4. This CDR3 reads CASSPGTGVYEQYF. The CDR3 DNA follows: TGTGCCAGCAGTCCCGGGACAGGGGTCTACGAGCAGTACTTC.

The CDR3 is CASSLERTETQYF. The CDR3 nucleotides read TGTGCCAGCAGCTTAGAGAGGACTGAGACCCAGTACTTC. The gene calls are TRBV11-2 and TRBJ2-5; tentatively, D is TRBD2 (5 bases). The CDR3 runs to 13 residues. The V end lost 0 bases, the J end lost 5 bases, and 7 bases lay between the germline ends. The germline CDR1 and CDR2 sequences are SGHAT and FQNNGV.

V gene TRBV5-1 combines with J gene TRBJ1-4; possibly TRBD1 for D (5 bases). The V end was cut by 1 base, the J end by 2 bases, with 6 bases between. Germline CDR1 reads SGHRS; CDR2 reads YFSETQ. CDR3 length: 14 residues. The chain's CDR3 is CASSLTGTNEKLFF. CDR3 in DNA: TGCGCCAGCAGCTTGACAGGCACTAATGAAAAACTGTTTTTT.

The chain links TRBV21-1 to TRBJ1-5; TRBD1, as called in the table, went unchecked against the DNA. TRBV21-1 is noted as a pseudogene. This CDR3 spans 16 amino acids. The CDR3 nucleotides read TGTGCCAGCAGCACAAAACCCGACAGGGAAGGTCAGCCCCAGCATTTT. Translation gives CASSTKPDREGQPQHF.

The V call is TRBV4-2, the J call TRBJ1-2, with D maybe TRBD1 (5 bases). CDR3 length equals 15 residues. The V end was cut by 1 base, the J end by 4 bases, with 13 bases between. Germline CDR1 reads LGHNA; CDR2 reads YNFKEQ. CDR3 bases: TGTGCCAGCAGCCAAGGCCCGGGAGGGACCTATGGCTACACCTTC. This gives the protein CASSQGPGGTYGYTF.

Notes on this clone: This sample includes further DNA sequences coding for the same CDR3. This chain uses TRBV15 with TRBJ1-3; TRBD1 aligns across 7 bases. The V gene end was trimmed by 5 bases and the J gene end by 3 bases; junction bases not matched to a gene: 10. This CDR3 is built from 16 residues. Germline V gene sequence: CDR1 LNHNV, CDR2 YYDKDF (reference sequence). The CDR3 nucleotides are TGTGCCACCAGCTCCCGACAGGGTGGCGGTGGAAACACCATATATTTT. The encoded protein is CATSSRQGGGGNTIYF.

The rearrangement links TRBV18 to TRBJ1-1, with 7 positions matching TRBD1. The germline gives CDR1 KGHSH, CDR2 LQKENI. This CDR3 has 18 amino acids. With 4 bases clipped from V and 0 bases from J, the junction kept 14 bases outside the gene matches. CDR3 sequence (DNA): TGTGCCAGCTCACTAGTGACAGGGTCCCGATTCATGAACACTGAAGCTTTCTTT. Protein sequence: CASSLVTGSRFMNTEAFF.

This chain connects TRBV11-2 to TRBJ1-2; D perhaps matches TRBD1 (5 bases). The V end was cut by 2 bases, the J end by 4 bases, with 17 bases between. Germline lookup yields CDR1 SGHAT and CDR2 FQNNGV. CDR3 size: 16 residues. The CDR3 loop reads CASSLTTQGGGYGYTF. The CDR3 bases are TGTGCCAGCAGCTTAACGACGCAGGGCGGGGGCTATGGCTACACCTTC. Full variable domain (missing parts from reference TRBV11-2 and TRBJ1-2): EAGVAQSPRYKIIEKRQSVAFWCNPISGHATLYWYQQILGQGPKLLIQFQNNGVVDDSQLPKDRFSAERLKGVDSTLKIQPAKLEDSAVYLCASSLTTQGGGYGYTFGSGTRLTVV.